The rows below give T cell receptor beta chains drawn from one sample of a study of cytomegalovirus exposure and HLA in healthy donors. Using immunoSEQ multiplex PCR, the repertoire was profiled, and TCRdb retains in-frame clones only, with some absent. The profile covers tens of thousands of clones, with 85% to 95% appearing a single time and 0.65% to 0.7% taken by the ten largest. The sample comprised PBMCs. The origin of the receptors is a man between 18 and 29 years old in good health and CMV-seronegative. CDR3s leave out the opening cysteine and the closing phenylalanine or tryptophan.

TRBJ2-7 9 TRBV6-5 ASRLKEEQY
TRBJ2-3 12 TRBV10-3 AISLAGGTDTQY
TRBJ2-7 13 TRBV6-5 ASSYSGQGAYEQY
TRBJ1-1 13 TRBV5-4 ASSFPGQGGTEAF
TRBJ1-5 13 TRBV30 AWSFTGTMGQPQH
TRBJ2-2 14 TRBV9 ASSVTGQANTGELF
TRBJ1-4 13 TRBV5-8 ASSLLQGANEKLF
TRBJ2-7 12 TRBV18 ASSLPLEAYEQY
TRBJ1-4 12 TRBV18 ASSPLSREEKLF
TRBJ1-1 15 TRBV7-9 ASSFIGKGQGESEAF